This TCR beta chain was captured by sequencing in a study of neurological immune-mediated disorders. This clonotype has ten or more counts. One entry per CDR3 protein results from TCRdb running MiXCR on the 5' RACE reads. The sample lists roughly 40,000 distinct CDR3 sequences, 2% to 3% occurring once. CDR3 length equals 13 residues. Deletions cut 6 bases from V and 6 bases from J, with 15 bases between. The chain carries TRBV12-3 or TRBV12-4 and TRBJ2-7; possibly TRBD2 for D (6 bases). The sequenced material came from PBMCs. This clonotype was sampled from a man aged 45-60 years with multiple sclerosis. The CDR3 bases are TGTGCCAGCAGCCCACGAACCGGGGGCGAGCAGTACTTC. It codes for CASSPRTGGEQYF.